Following are 31 T cell receptor beta chains from one sample sequenced in a study of response to subunit inactivated influenza vaccine. MiXCR was run by TCRdb on the RT-PCR reads, yielding one entry per CDR3 protein. Of hundreds of thousands of distinct CDR3 sequences listed, more than 15% are singletons. The sequenced sample was PBMCs from blood, obtained 12 days after vaccination. All receptors come from a man aged 50 to 60 who received an inactivated influenza vaccine.

This clonotype showed up just a few times. This chain uses TRBV15 with TRBJ1-6; no reliable D call. The V gene's germline CDR1 is LNHNV and CDR2 YYDKDF (reference sequence). The ends were cut back, 3 bases at V and 2 bases at J, with 11 bases in the middle. This CDR3 has 16 residues. CDR3 bases: TGTGCCACCAGCAGCGGGTCCAGCCCCTATAATTCACCCCTCCACTTT. This translates into CATSSGSSPYNSPLHF.

This clonotype was recorded a few times. This chain connects TRBV6-2 or TRBV6-3 to TRBJ1-6; possibly TRBD1 for D (5 bases). This CDR3 contains 18 residues. Germline V lookup: CDR1 MNHEY, CDR2 SVGEGT. With 4 bases removed from V and 3 bases from J, the gap between germline ends came to 19 bases. In nucleotides, the CDR3 is TGTGCCAGCAGTTGGCGACAGACCGCACCACTCTATAATTCACCCCTCCACTTT. Translated: CASSWRQTAPLYNSPLHF.

CDR3 in amino acids: CASNNEVIGYGNEQFF. In DNA, the CDR3 is TGTGCCAGCAACAACGAAGTCATCGGGTACGGCAATGAGCAGTTCTTC. The V and J genes are TRBV6-1 and TRBJ2-1; D not resolved. Between the trimmed V and J ends, which lost 7 bases and 6 bases, there was a span of 22 bases. CDR1 MNHNS and CDR2 SASEGT come from the germline V gene. The CDR3 has 16 residues.

The V call is TRBV7-9, the J call TRBJ2-3; a weak D match, TRBD2 (6 bases). Trimming removed 5 bases at V and 6 bases at J, with 15 bases between. The germline V gene has CDR1 SEHNR and CDR2 FQNEAQ (reference sequence). The length of the CDR3 is 14 residues. This chain's CDR3 is CASSRGTPMDTQYF. As DNA, the CDR3 is TGTGCCAGCAGCCGAGGGACTCCCATGGATACGCAGTATTTT.

This clonotype was seen only a few times. This chain links TRBV7-9 with TRBJ1-1, with D possibly matching TRBD1 (5 bases). This CDR3 contains 15 residues. Germline CDR1 reads SEHNR; CDR2 reads FQNEAQ (reference sequence). Trimming took 5 bases from V and 5 from J, leaving 18 bases between them. DNA of the CDR3: TGTGCCAGCAGCCAAACGAGGCAGGAGGGGACTGAAGCTTTCTTT. Amino acid sequence: CASSQTRQEGTEAFF.

This clonotype showed up many times. The chain recombines TRBV28 with TRBJ1-2, with 7 bases fitting TRBD1. The CDR3 spans 15 residues. The junction had 11 bases not matched to a gene; V was cut back by 6 bases and J by 4 bases. CDR1 is MDHEN and CDR2 is SYDVKM in the germline V gene. Here the CDR3 DNA reads TGTGCCAGCAGCCAGGCTACCGGGACAGCCTATGGCTACACCTTC. It translates to CASSQATGTAYGYTF.

This rearrangement joins TRBV7-8 to TRBJ2-3; 13 bases are a match to TRBD2. V was pared by 2 bases and J by 6 bases, with 11 bases of the junction left unmatched. The CDR3 has 18 amino acids. Germline V gives CDR1 SGHVS, CDR2 FQNEAQ. The chain's CDR3 is CASSLQTSGGASSDTQYF. CDR3 nucleotide sequence: TGTGCCAGCAGCTTACAAACTAGCGGGGGGGCTTCTTCGGATACGCAGTATTTT. Filled out from reference TRBV7-8 and TRBJ2-3, the complete variable domain reads GAGVSQSPRYKVAKRGQDVALRCDPISGHVSLFWYQQALGQGPEFLTYFQNEAQLDKSGLPSDRFFAERPEGSVSTLKIQRTQQEDSAVYLCASSLQTSGGASSDTQYFGPGTRLTVL.

The chain joins TRBV12-3 or TRBV12-4 to TRBJ1-5, with D possibly being TRBD1 (5 bases). The CDR3 totals 14 residues. V lost 6 bases to trimming and J lost 7 bases, with 16 bases between them. CDR3 loop: CASSYTGFAQPQHF. The CDR3 nucleotides read TGTGCCAGCAGCTATACAGGCTTCGCACAGCCCCAGCATTTT.

The sample holds a few counts of this clonotype. J is TRBJ1-6 and V is TRBV7-2; D may be TRBD1 (6 bases). The CDR3 is made up of 14 amino acids. CDR1 is SGHTA, CDR2 FQGNSA, per germline. With 5 bases removed from V and 4 bases from J, the gap between germline ends came to 9 bases. As DNA, the CDR3 is TGTGCCAGCAGCGCGGACAGTTATAATTCACCCCTCCACTTT. Translating gives CASSADSYNSPLHF.

The genes are TRBV14 and TRBJ1-2, with D perhaps TRBD1 (5 bases). The CDR3 has 17 amino acids. The V gene's germline CDR1 is SGHDN and CDR2 FVKESK. Trimming pared 1 base from V and 4 bases from J, leaving 19 bases between. In DNA, the CDR3 is TGTGCCAGCAGCCAAGCGACCGGGAGGGGCCTTAGCTATGGCTACACCTTC. Its translation: CASSQATGRGLSYGYTF.

This clonotype was picked up a small number of times. This rearrangement joins TRBV7-2 to TRBJ2-2, with 8 positions matching TRBD2. This CDR3 region has 15 residues. In germline, CDR1 is SGHTA, CDR2 FQGNSA. V shed 3 bases and J 4 bases; nucleotides not matched to a gene: 4. This CDR3 is CASSFTSGGTGELFF. The CDR3 bases are TGTGCCAGCAGCTTTACTAGCGGAGGCACCGGGGAGCTGTTTTTT.

The chain carries TRBV6-2 or TRBV6-3 and TRBJ2-1; 7 bases line up with TRBD1. The V segment lost 5 bases and the J segment 2 bases; nucleotides outside the gene matches: 9. The CDR3 is made up of 16 amino acids. The germline V gene encodes CDR1 MNHEY and CDR2 SVGEGT. Here the CDR3 reads CASSPNRGKTYNEQFF. CDR3 sequence (DNA): TGTGCCAGCAGTCCAAACAGGGGAAAGACCTACAATGAGCAGTTCTTC.

This clonotype was seen at least ten times. The rearrangement links TRBV20-1 to TRBJ1-2; a weak D match, TRBD1 (5 bases). This CDR3 contains 11 residues. The germline V gene encodes CDR1 DFQATT and CDR2 SNEGSKA (reference sequence). The V and J ends lost 3 bases and 6 bases respectively, with 8 bases between them. CDR3 DNA: TGCAGTGCTAGGGAGGGGAATGGCTACACCTTC. This gives the protein CSAREGNGYTF.

The V and J genes are TRBV2 and TRBJ2-1; TRBD2 aligns across 7 bases. Germline CDR1 SNHLY, CDR2 FYNNEI. V dropped 7 bases and J dropped 2; count of bases not matched to a gene: 8. CDR3 length: 15 amino acids. The chain's CDR3 is CASIFASGAYNEQFF. The CDR3 DNA sequence: TGTGCCAGCATATTTGCTAGCGGAGCCTACAATGAGCAGTTCTTC.

The chain recombines TRBV6-1 with TRBJ2-1; the match to TRBD2 covers 9 bases. The CDR3 loop spans 16 amino acids. Trimming took 4 bases from V and 3 from J; bases not matched to a gene: 7. Germline V gene data show CDR1 as MNHNS and CDR2 as SASEGT. CDR3 nucleotides: TGTGCCAGCAGTGCGTCGCGGGGGGGGTACTACAATGAGCAGTTCTTC. It specifies CASSASRGGYYNEQFF.

This clonotype was counted only a few times. The rearrangement uses TRBV4-2 and TRBJ2-2, with D maybe TRBD2 (6 bases). CDR3 length equals 14 residues. In germline, CDR1 is LGHNA, CDR2 YNFKEQ. V lost 0 bases, J lost 8 bases, and 10 bases lay in between. As DNA, the CDR3 is TGTGCCAGCAGCCAAGATTACCTAGCGGGGGAGCTGTTTTTT. Its protein product is CASSQDYLAGELFF.

This clonotype turned up a few times. The V gene is TRBV6-2 or TRBV6-3, the J gene TRBJ1-5; no clear D gene. Between the trimmed V and J ends, which lost 4 bases and 0 bases, there was a span of 7 bases. Germline V gene data show CDR1 as MNHEY and CDR2 as SVGEGT. This CDR3 has 14 amino acids. Written as DNA, the CDR3 is TGTGCCAGCAGTTTGGCTATTAGCAATCAGCCCCAGCATTTT. Translating gives CASSLAISNQPQHF.

The rearrangement uses TRBV4-3 and TRBJ2-5; D is ambiguous. CDR1 and CDR2 (germline): LGHNA, YSLEER. Deletions cut 0 bases from V and 2 bases from J, with 7 bases between. This CDR3 spans 14 amino acids. CDR3 protein: CASSQDLQQETQYF. The CDR3 nucleotides read TGCGCCAGCAGCCAAGATCTCCAACAAGAGACCCAGTACTTC.

This chain joins TRBV27 and TRBJ2-2; tentative D call: TRBD1 (5 bases). The CDR3 loop spans 16 amino acids. Germline CDR1 reads MNHEY; CDR2 reads SMNVEV (reference sequence). Trimming left V 8 bases short and J 1 base short, with 17 bases between. DNA for the CDR3: TGTGCCAGCTCGCGTGGGGCGAATCTGAACACCGGGGAGCTGTTTTTT. It specifies CASSRGANLNTGELFF.

This clonotype was seen many times. V and J are TRBV2 and TRBJ2-5; D possibly corresponds to TRBD1 (5 bases). CDR3 length equals 15 residues. V was pared by 2 bases and J by 5 bases, with 15 bases between. The germline V gene has CDR1 SNHLY and CDR2 FYNNEI. The CDR3 DNA is TGTGCCAGCAGTGAACCTTTTAGGGGCGTCGAGACCCAGTACTTC. It is translated as CASSEPFRGVETQYF. Variable domain in full (rest from reference TRBV2 and TRBJ2-5): EPEVTQTPSHQVTQMGQEVILRCVPISNHLYFYWYRQILGQKVEFLVSFYNNEISEKSEIFDDQFSVERPDGSNFTLKIRSTKLEDSAMYFCASSEPFRGVETQYFGPGTRLLVL.

Many counts were recorded for this clonotype. The J gene is TRBJ2-2, the V gene TRBV29-1; 7 bases are a match to TRBD2. CDR1 SQVTM and CDR2 ANQGSEA come from the germline V gene. V trimming: 0 bases; J trimming: 1 base; junction bases outside the gene matches: 5. The CDR3 covers 16 residues. The CDR3 bases are TGCAGCGTTGAAGATCGGGCTAGCGGGAACACCGGGGAGCTGTTTTTT. Translation gives CSVEDRASGNTGELFF.

This clonotype was detected only a few times. The rearrangement joins TRBV3-1 to TRBJ1-2; D gene uncertain. Trimming removed 0 bases from V and 8 bases from J, with 13 bases in between. The CDR3 covers 14 residues. Germline V gene lookup returns CDR1 LGHDT and CDR2 YNNKEL (reference sequence). As DNA, the CDR3 is TGTGCCAGCAGCCAAGATGCGACACGGCGGGGCTACACCTTC. Protein sequence: CASSQDATRRGYTF.

This clonotype was recorded a few times. In nucleotides, the CDR3 is TGTGCCAGCAGCTTAACCCCGCGAGGGTTGGTATTCAGTGAGCAGTTCTTC. It yields the protein CASSLTPRGLVFSEQFF. This sequence joins TRBV7-8 and TRBJ2-1, with D possibly matching TRBD2 (5 bases). The CDR3 totals 17 residues. The germline V and J ends were trimmed by 2 bases and 9 bases, with 23 bases remaining between them. Germline-derived CDR1 and CDR2 are SGHVS and FQNEAQ.

Only a few counts were recorded for this clonotype. This rearrangement joins TRBV20-1 to TRBJ1-4; 7 nucleotides match TRBD1. The germline CDR1 and CDR2 sequences are DFQATT and SNEGSKA (reference sequence). There are 12 residues in the CDR3. With 6 bases clipped from V and 7 bases from J, the junction kept 5 bases outside the gene matches. The chain's CDR3 is CSARTGLEKLFF. Written as DNA, the CDR3 is TGCAGTGCACGGACAGGTCTTGAAAAACTGTTTTTT.

This chain links TRBV5-5 with TRBJ2-2, with 8 bases matching TRBD1. This CDR3 spans 16 amino acids. Trimming took 1 base from V and 4 from J; bases not matched to a gene: 6. Per the germline V gene, CDR1 is SGHKS and CDR2 is YYEKEE (reference sequence). Here the CDR3 reads CASSLQTGAGTGELFF. CDR3 nucleotides: TGTGCCAGCAGCTTGCAGACAGGGGCGGGCACCGGGGAGCTGTTTTTT.

This clonotype was seen at least ten times. The chain uses TRBV4-1 and TRBJ1-5; D not resolved. Germline loops: CDR1 MGHRA, CDR2 YSYEKL. The CDR3 is 16 residues long. The germline V and J ends were trimmed by 4 bases and 0 bases, with 13 bases remaining between them. CDR3: CASSPLAGISNQPQHF. CDR3 sequence (DNA): TGCGCCAGCAGCCCCCTGGCTGGCATTAGCAATCAGCCCCAGCATTTT.

The CDR3 bases are TGCAGCGTTGAAGTTGATGGTAATCAGCCCCAGCATTTT. Its protein is CSVEVDGNQPQHF. The chain combines TRBV29-1 with TRBJ1-5, with D hard to call. Deletions cut 1 base from V and 4 bases from J, with 8 bases between. The CDR3 consists of 13 residues. From germline, CDR1 is SQVTM and CDR2 ANQGSEA.

In its sample, this clonotype was seen a few times. CDR3 loop: CASSLEGQPVEKLFF. The CDR3 nucleotides read TGCGCCAGCAGCTTGGAGGGACAGCCCGTTGAAAAACTGTTTTTT. This chain uses TRBV5-1 with TRBJ1-4; 7 positions agree with TRBD1. CDR3 length equals 15 residues. The trim removed 0 bases at V and 7 bases at J, leaving 6 bases unmatched. CDR1 SGHRS and CDR2 YFSETQ come from the germline V gene. The complete variable domain, with remaining parts taken from reference TRBV5-1 and TRBJ1-4, reads KAGVTQTPRYLIKTRGQQVTLSCSPISGHRSVSWYQQTPGQGLQFLFEYFSETQRNKGNFPGRFSGRQFSNSRSEMNVSTLELGDSALYLCASSLEGQPVEKLFFGSGTQLSVL.

The gene calls are TRBV28 and TRBJ2-2, with TRBD2 identical over 11 bases. The CDR3 length is 16 residues. V was pared by 4 bases and J by 4 bases, with 5 bases of the junction left unmatched. CDR1 and CDR2 (germline): MDHEN, SYDVKM. The CDR3 DNA reads TGTGCCAGCAGTTCCACCGGGACTAGCGGCACCGGGGAGCTGTTTTTT. Its translation is CASSSTGTSGTGELFF.

This clonotype was seen at least ten times. The V gene is TRBV6-1, the J gene TRBJ2-3; 12 bases match TRBD2. This CDR3 has 14 amino acids. Trimming took 8 bases from V and 5 from J; bases not matched to a gene: 5. The V gene's germline CDR1 is MNHNS and CDR2 SASEGT. The CDR3 nucleotides are TGTGCCAGCGCTAGCGGGAGGGGGCTAGATACGCAGTATTTT. It translates to CASASGRGLDTQYF.

The J gene is TRBJ2-4, the V gene TRBV7-2; D tentatively fits TRBD1 or TRBD2 (5 bases each). Germline V gene sequence: CDR1 SGHTA, CDR2 FQGNSA. The V end lost 4 bases, the J end lost 3 bases, and 10 bases lay between the germline ends. There are 14 residues in the CDR3. Written as DNA, the CDR3 is TGTGCCAGCAGCTACCGAGGGGTCAAAAACATTCAGTACTTC. Amino acids: CASSYRGVKNIQYF.